The source of this T cell receptor (beta chain) is a study of a mutant IDH1 vaccine in newly diagnosed glioma. Described time point: week 5, during vaccination. Alongside topical imiquimod, each dose of vaccine comprised 300 ug of mutant IDH1 20-mer peptide. The CDR3 spans 14 residues. The germline CDR1 and CDR2 sequences are SGHDN and FVKESK. Trimming shortened V by 2 bases and J by 6 bases, and 13 bases separated the two germline ends. Points on this clone: Its target is unknown.

The protocol was immunoSEQ multiplex PCR, while the TCRdb copy is restricted to in-frame clones and leaves out a portion. In the table there are about 26,000 clones, 65% to 85% of which are singletons. The receptor was isolated from a man aged 40-49 years with glioma. Some clones in this sample may be carry-over from other donors' samples. The chain combines TRBV14 with TRBJ1-1, with a tentative D call TRBD1 (6 bases). This specimen was PBMCs, taken from a glioma patient whose treatment included an IDH1 peptide vaccine. The CDR3 spells CASSQTGFVAEAFF. DNA of the CDR3: TGTGCCAGCAGCCAAACAGGGTTCGTGGCTGAAGCTTTCTTT. Full variable domain (outside the CDR3, taken from reference TRBV14 and TRBJ1-1): EAGVTQFPSHSVIEKGQTVTLRCDPISGHDNLYWYRRVMGKEIKFLLHFVKESKQDESGMPNNRFLAERTGGTYSTLKVQPAELEDSGVYFCASSQTGFVAEAFFGQGTRLTVV.